This TCR beta chain was recovered during a study of blood T cell repertoires in COVID-19. Germline assignment: CDR1 MNHEY and CDR2 SMNVEV (reference sequence). CDR3 size: 14 residues. V was clipped by 6 bases and J by 6 bases, with 14 bases between them. Libraries were prepared by immunoSEQ multiplex PCR; TCRdb keeps only in-frame clonotypes and omits some of them. The profile shows 270,000 or so clones, roughly 89% of them singletons. The V and J genes are TRBV27 and TRBJ2-2; D is perhaps TRBD1 (6 bases). This TCR came from a woman between 40 and 55 years old who had recovered from COVID-19. Material for sequencing was peripheral blood. Here the CDR3 DNA reads TGTGCCAGCAGGACAACAGGGCGCGCCGGGGAGCTGTTTTTT. This gives the protein CASRTTGRAGELFF.